This TCR beta chain comes out of a study of T-cell reconstitution after alpha-beta-depleted transplantation in children. Preparation of the TCRbeta library involved a method that used unique molecular identifiers. TCRdb called the PCR reads again in MiXCR, with one record for every CDR3 protein. The sample has hundreds of thousands of distinct CDR3 sequences, around 13% seen once. This receptor was identified in a human donor who donated a stem cell graft to a child with combined immunodeficiency. Material: PBMCs from the stem cell graft donor, obtained from the stem cell graft.

The CDR3 DNA sequence: TGTGCCACCAGCAGAGATTCGGTACTAGCCCACATTCAGTACTTC. This encodes CATSRDSVLAHIQYF. The rearrangement joins TRBV15 to TRBJ2-4; TRBD2 might be the D (6 bases). Germline V gene sequence: CDR1 LNHNV, CDR2 YYDKDF (reference sequence). Trimming removed 0 bases at V and 8 bases at J, with 14 bases between. The CDR3 extends over 15 amino acids.